The 27 T cell receptor beta chains reported below all come from one sample, sequenced in a study of PD-L1 blockade in urothelial cancer (dated by TCRdb to the late 2010s). Library generation was performed with the immunoSEQ multiplex PCR assay. Imported from immuneACCESS, the table was reduced by TCRdb to in-frame sequences with V and J called. These copies leave out some clones; in studies compared against another copy, an unresolved V gene accounts for under half, and the cause of the remainder is not known. This sample is represented by 70,000 or so clones; approximately 80% of them were singletons. 4% to 6% of the sample rests with the top ten. The sequenced sample was PBMCs, obtained around atezolizumab (anti-PD-L1) treatment. The receptor source for this set is a man aged 65-85 years with urothelial cancer.

J is TRBJ2-3 and V is TRBV11-2; D is possibly TRBD1 (6 bases). Germline loops: CDR1 SGHAT, CDR2 FQNNGV. Deletions cut 5 bases from V and 1 base from J, with 16 bases between. This CDR3 is 16 amino acids long. CDR3 in amino acids: CASSADRLRGTDTQYF. DNA of the CDR3: TGTGCCAGCAGCGCCGACAGGTTGAGAGGCACAGATACGCAGTATTTT.

The rearrangement links TRBV5-6 to TRBJ2-2; possible D gene TRBD1, 6 bases. From germline, CDR1 is SGHDT and CDR2 YYEEEE. V dropped 0 bases and J dropped 5 bases, with 8 bases sitting between them. This CDR3 comprises 14 residues. The CDR3 reads CASSLVRGTGELFF. CDR3 DNA sequence: TGTGCCAGCAGCTTGGTCAGGGGAACCGGGGAGCTGTTTTTT.

V usage is TRBV18 and J usage is TRBJ1-4; the D gene is possibly TRBD1 (5 bases). The CDR3 extends over 14 amino acids. The V and J ends lost 3 bases and 3 bases respectively, with 8 bases between them. In germline, CDR1 is KGHSH, CDR2 LQKENI. The CDR3 coding sequence is TGTGCCAGCTCACCCGACAGATCTAATGAAAAACTGTTTTTT. Encoded protein: CASSPDRSNEKLFF.

The chain uses TRBV5-8 and TRBJ1-1; D gene unclear. The V gene's germline CDR1 is SGHTS and CDR2 YDEGEE. V shed 4 bases and J shed 4 bases, with 11 bases lying between them. This CDR3 has 13 residues. DNA for the CDR3: TGTGCCAGCAGCCCCCGAAGAGGCACTGAAGCTTTCTTT. Its protein is CASSPRRGTEAFF.

The chain's CDR3 is CASSSPGTGFNEQFF. CDR3 DNA: TGTGCCAGCAGTTCGCCCGGGACAGGGTTCAATGAGCAGTTCTTC. V usage is TRBV28 and J usage is TRBJ2-1, with TRBD1 matching 9 bases. The V segment lost 4 bases and the J segment 6 bases; nucleotides outside the gene matches: 7. CDR1 is MDHEN and CDR2 is SYDVKM in the germline V gene. The CDR3 loop spans 15 amino acids.

The J gene is TRBJ1-3, the V gene TRBV6-5; no firm D call. Trimming pared 8 bases from V and 0 bases from J, leaving 11 bases between. Germline V gives CDR1 MNHEY, CDR2 SVGAGI. The CDR3 extends over 14 amino acids. The CDR3 DNA sequence: TGTGCCAGCCGAGACCCAGGCTCTGGAAACACCATATATTTT. This translates into CASRDPGSGNTIYF.

The chain carries TRBV18 and TRBJ1-1; D is unresolved. Between the trimmed V and J ends, which lost 3 bases and 0 bases, there was a span of 11 bases. CDR1 is KGHSH, CDR2 LQKENI, per germline. The CDR3 sequence is 15 residues long. DNA for the CDR3: TGTGCCAGCTCACCTCGGCCAGGTCTGAACACTGAAGCTTTCTTT. Amino acid sequence: CASSPRPGLNTEAFF.

This clone was observed a single time. The chain has TRBV7-9 and TRBJ1-4; TRBD1 might be the D (6 bases). CDR3 length: 15 residues. Germline-derived CDR1 and CDR2 are SEHNR and FQNEAQ (reference sequence). Trimming left V 4 bases short and J 4 bases short, with 13 bases between. CDR3 DNA: TGTGCCAGCAGCTCTTTAAACAGGGTTAATGAAAAACTGTTTTTT. Its protein product is CASSSLNRVNEKLFF.

This chain connects TRBV5-1 to TRBJ1-1; D gene uncertain. CDR1 SGHRS and CDR2 YFSETQ come from the germline V gene. Trimming removed 1 base from V and 2 bases from J, with 9 bases in between. The CDR3 runs 14 residues. CDR3 protein: CASSLPTANTEAFF. CDR3 bases: TGCGCCAGCAGCTTGCCCACAGCCAACACTGAAGCTTTCTTT.

The chain joins TRBV5-6 to TRBJ2-7, with 9 nucleotides matching TRBD1. CDR3 length: 14 amino acids. Trimming removed 6 bases from V and 3 bases from J; junction bases left unmatched: 7. CDR1 and CDR2 from the germline V gene are SGHDT and YYEEEE. The CDR3 nucleotides read TGTGCCAGCACCGAGGGGGGACAGGGCTACGAGCAGTACTTC. Its translation is CASTEGGQGYEQYF.

Written as DNA, the CDR3 is TGTGCCAGCAGTTTAGGCGGGAGGGCCCTGGGGGAGCAGTACTTC. Residues: CASSLGGRALGEQYF. The V gene is TRBV28, the J gene TRBJ2-7; 9 nucleotides align to TRBD2. V shed 2 bases, J shed 7 bases, and the junction held 9 bases outside the gene matches. This CDR3 region has 15 residues. Germline assignment: CDR1 MDHEN and CDR2 SYDVKM.

This clone was seen more than once but under ten times. The chain employs TRBV5-4 and TRBJ1-2; D is perhaps TRBD1 (5 bases). Deletions cut 0 bases from V and 3 bases from J, with 12 bases between. Per the germline V gene, CDR1 is SGHNT and CDR2 is YYREEE (reference sequence). The CDR3 sequence is 15 residues long. The CDR3 DNA reads as TGTGCCAGCAGCTTGGGGGGCAGGTTCGACTATGGCTACACCTTC. It codes for CASSLGGRFDYGYTF.

The rearrangement uses TRBV27 and TRBJ1-5; tentative D call: TRBD1 (6 bases). The CDR3 is made up of 13 amino acids. Germline V lookup: CDR1 MNHEY, CDR2 SMNVEV (reference sequence). V was shortened by 10 bases and J by 4 bases, with 14 bases between the two germline ends. The chain's CDR3 is CATRGGVNQPQHF. The CDR3 bases are TGTGCCACCCGAGGGGGGGTTAATCAGCCCCAGCATTTT.

The rearrangement links TRBV5-1 to TRBJ2-5; 13 nucleotides match TRBD2. This CDR3 region has 15 residues. Germline CDR1 is SGHRS and CDR2 is YFSETQ. V gave up 4 bases and J gave up 7 bases; unmatched junction bases: 7. CDR3 region: CASSHGLAGVVTQYF. CDR3 bases: TGCGCCAGCAGCCACGGACTAGCGGGAGTAGTGACCCAGTACTTC.

The rearrangement uses TRBV2 and TRBJ1-3; D may be TRBD1 (6 bases). Germline V gene sequence: CDR1 SNHLY, CDR2 FYNNEI. With 7 bases removed from V and 3 bases from J, the gap between germline ends came to 16 bases. CDR3 length: 15 residues. The CDR3 sequence: CASTPRGASGNTIYF. CDR3 sequence (DNA): TGTGCCAGCACCCCCCGGGGGGCTAGTGGAAACACCATATATTTT.

This clone showed up just once. The rearrangement links TRBV4-2 to TRBJ1-1; D not resolved. The CDR3 totals 15 residues. Trimming removed 0 bases from V and 6 bases from J, with 14 bases in between. Germline values: CDR1 LGHNA, CDR2 YNFKEQ. The CDR3 nucleotides are TGTGCCAGCAGCCAAGACTCGTCGGCGGCGGCTGAAGCTTTCTTT. As protein: CASSQDSSAAAEAFF.

The chain joins TRBV19 to TRBJ2-3; possibly TRBD2 for D (6 bases). V shed 9 bases and J shed 0 bases, with 13 bases lying between them. The CDR3 length is 14 residues. Germline values: CDR1 LNHDA, CDR2 SQIVND (reference sequence). For the CDR3, the DNA is TGTGCCAGCCGCCTGGGACTGAGCACAGATACGCAGTATTTT. Residues: CASRLGLSTDTQYF.

This clone was seen a single time. The V call is TRBV5-5, the J call TRBJ2-7, with D possibly being TRBD1 (6 bases). The germline gives CDR1 SGHKS, CDR2 YYEKEE (reference sequence). V was pared by 2 bases and J by 0 bases, with 12 bases between. This CDR3 is 15 amino acids long. CDR3 nucleotides: TGTGCCAGCAGCTTACCGCAGGGGCACTCCTACGAGCAGTACTTC. Amino acids: CASSLPQGHSYEQYF. Full variable domain (missing parts from reference TRBV5-5 and TRBJ2-7): DAGVTQSPTHLIKTRGQQVTLRCSPISGHKSVSWYQQVLGQGPQFIFQYYEKEERGRGNFPDRFSARQFPNYSSELNVNALLLGDSALYLCASSLPQGHSYEQYFGPGTRLTVT.

This chain joins TRBV11-2 and TRBJ1-3, with D possibly TRBD1 on 6 matching bases. Germline values: CDR1 SGHAT, CDR2 FQNNGV. The CDR3 is 19 amino acids. V lost 4 bases to trimming and J lost 0 bases, with 22 bases between them. The CDR3 sequence is CASSSKHDLTGRSGNTIYF. The CDR3 bases are TGTGCCAGCAGCTCTAAACACGACTTGACAGGTCGCTCTGGAAACACCATATATTTT.

V gene TRBV25-1 combines with J gene TRBJ2-1; possible D gene TRBD1, 5 bases. Germline V gene sequence: CDR1 MGHDK, CDR2 SYGVNS. The V end was cut by 3 bases, the J end by 4 bases, with 16 bases between. The length of the CDR3 is 16 residues. The CDR3 DNA follows: TGTGCCAGCAGTGATCCTACAGGACCCTTATACAATGAGCAGTTCTTC. Amino acids: CASSDPTGPLYNEQFF.

The chain is built from TRBV4-1 and TRBJ2-1; 16 nucleotides line up with TRBD2. V lost 3 bases, J lost 9 bases, and 2 bases stayed unmatched. Germline CDR1 is MGHRA and CDR2 is YSYEKL. The length of the CDR3 is 15 residues. The CDR3, as DNA: TGCGCCAGCAGCCAGGGACTAGCGGGAGGGGTTGAGCAGTTCTTC. It yields the protein CASSQGLAGGVEQFF.

This rearrangement joins TRBV6-5 to TRBJ2-2; tentatively, D is TRBD2 (5 bases). CDR1 MNHEY and CDR2 SVGAGI come from the germline V gene. The CDR3 sequence is 15 residues long. Between the trimmed V and J ends, which lost 6 bases and 5 bases, there was a span of 16 bases. The DNA of the CDR3 is TGTGCCAGCAGGTACATTTGGACTCCTACCGGGGAGCTGTTTTTT. Translation: CASRYIWTPTGELFF.

The chain recombines TRBV7-7 with TRBJ2-1, with a weak D call TRBD2 (5 bases). Germline values: CDR1 SSHAT, CDR2 FNYEAQ (reference sequence). This CDR3 contains 14 residues. Between the trimmed V and J ends, which lost 3 bases and 5 bases, there was a span of 11 bases. The CDR3 spells CASSLGAANNEQFF. CDR3 DNA sequence: TGTGCCAGCAGCTTGGGAGCGGCAAACAATGAGCAGTTCTTC.

J is TRBJ2-3 and V is TRBV29-1; D remains unclear. The length of the CDR3 is 10 residues. V was clipped by 5 bases and J by 5 bases, with 5 bases between them. The germline gives CDR1 SQVTM, CDR2 ANQGSEA. DNA for the CDR3: TGCAGCGTTTTCGTAGATACGCAGTATTTT. Translating it yields CSVFVDTQYF.

The chain is built from TRBV9 and TRBJ2-7; TRBD1 might be the D (6 bases). In germline, CDR1 is SGDLS, CDR2 YYNGEE. The length of the CDR3 is 14 residues. The V and J ends lost 0 bases and 6 bases respectively, with 13 bases between them. The CDR3 sequence: CASSVAPDSAEQYF. The CDR3 region has the DNA TGTGCCAGCAGCGTAGCCCCGGACAGCGCCGAGCAGTACTTC.

V usage is TRBV28 and J usage is TRBJ1-5; TRBD1 agrees at 7 bases. The germline V gene encodes CDR1 MDHEN and CDR2 SYDVKM. The length of the CDR3 is 16 residues. V dropped 3 bases and J dropped 2; count of bases not matched to a gene: 7. The CDR3 sequence: CASSFNRGWGNQPQHF. CDR3 nucleotides: TGTGCCAGCAGTTTTAACAGGGGTTGGGGCAATCAGCCCCAGCATTTT.

The J gene is TRBJ1-2, the V gene TRBV27; D possibly corresponds to TRBD1 (5 bases). CDR1 MNHEY and CDR2 SMNVEV come from the germline V gene (reference sequence). V was clipped by 2 bases and J by 6 bases, with 13 bases between them. The CDR3 is 14 amino acids. CDR3 protein: CASSLRGHQDGYTF. CDR3 DNA: TGTGCCAGCAGTTTAAGGGGTCATCAGGATGGCTACACCTTC.